What follows is one TCR beta chain and its context. This entry is derived from a study of T cell changes during pregnancy in multiple sclerosis. Here immunoSEQ multiplex PCR was the method, and the copy in TCRdb shows in-frame clones only, minus some. The sample records more than 55,000 clones, around nine tenths being singletons. The germline gives CDR1 LNHNV, CDR2 YYDKDF (reference sequence). This CDR3 region has 16 residues. V was cut by 1 base and J by 2 bases, with 14 bases left in between. This sequence was found in a female donor with multiple sclerosis, enrolled in a pregnancy study. Sequences were derived from peripheral blood, sampled after pregnancy. The rearrangement uses TRBV15 and TRBJ2-5; tentative D call: TRBD1 (5 bases). Written as DNA, the CDR3 is TGTGCCACCAGCAGAGGAGAAGGGGCGGTACAAGAGACCCAGTACTTC. It specifies CATSRGEGAVQETQYF.